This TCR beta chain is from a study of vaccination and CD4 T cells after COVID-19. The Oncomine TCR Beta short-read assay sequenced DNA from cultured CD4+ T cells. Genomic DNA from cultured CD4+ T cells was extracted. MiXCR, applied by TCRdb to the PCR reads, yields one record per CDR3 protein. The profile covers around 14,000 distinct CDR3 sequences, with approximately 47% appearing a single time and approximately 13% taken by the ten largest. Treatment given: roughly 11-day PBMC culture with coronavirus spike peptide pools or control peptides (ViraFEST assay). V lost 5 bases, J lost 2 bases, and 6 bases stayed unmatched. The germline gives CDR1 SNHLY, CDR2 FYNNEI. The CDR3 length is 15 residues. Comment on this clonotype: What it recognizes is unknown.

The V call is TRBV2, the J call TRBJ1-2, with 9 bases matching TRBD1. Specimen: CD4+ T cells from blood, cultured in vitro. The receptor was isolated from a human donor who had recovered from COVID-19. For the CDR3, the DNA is TGTGCCAGCAGTCTTGGGGGGACAGGGAACTATGGCTACACCTTC. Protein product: CASSLGGTGNYGYTF. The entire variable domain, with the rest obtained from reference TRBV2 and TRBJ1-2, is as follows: EPEVTQTPSHQVTQMGQEVILRCVPISNHLYFYWYRQILGQKVEFLVSFYNNEISEKSEIFDDQFSVERPDGSNFTLKIRSTKLEDSAMYFCASSLGGTGNYGYTFGSGTRLTVV.